The 25 T cell receptor beta chains listed next were all sequenced from one sample in a study of OX40 agonist ivuxolimab in advanced cancers. The protocol used for the library was the immunoSEQ multiplex PCR assay. TCRdb took this table from immuneACCESS and kept in-frame rearrangements with V and J called. Such tables lack part of the clones; where checked against another copy, unresolved V genes explain under half of the gap, and the rest is unexplained. Across this sample there are fewer than 13,000 clones, with 79% seen only once. Almost 40% of the sample is in the top ten clones. This material consisted of CD4+ or CD8+ T cells sorted from blood, taken in a trial of the OX40 agonist ivuxolimab. The receptors stem from an adult with an advanced solid tumor such as melanoma, head and neck, liver or kidney cancer.

This clone was counted once. Other DNA sequences within the sample encode an identical CDR3. The rearrangement links TRBV30 to TRBJ2-7; maybe TRBD2 (5 bases). Germline values: CDR1 GTSNPN, CDR2 SVGIG (reference sequence). CDR3 length equals 12 residues. V was clipped by 0 bases and J by 4 bases, with 7 bases between them. CDR3 nucleotides: TGTGCCTGGAGTGTTCGGGGTTACGAGCAGTACTTC. It encodes CAWSVRGYEQYF.

The V gene is TRBV11-2, the J gene TRBJ2-7; weak D call: TRBD2 (5 bases). CDR1 and CDR2 from the germline V gene are SGHAT and FQNNGV. The length of the CDR3 is 13 residues. V was cut by 3 bases and J by 7 bases, with 13 bases left in between. DNA for the CDR3: TGTGCCAGCAGCTTGTGGCTAGCTCTAGAGCAGTACTTC. It codes for CASSLWLALEQYF.

This clone has just a few counts. The chain carries TRBV29-1 and TRBJ2-5, with 7 bases identical to TRBD2. In germline, CDR1 is SQVTM, CDR2 ANQGSEA. This CDR3 spans 15 amino acids. J was trimmed by 2 bases and V by 2 bases; bases with no gene match: 8. The CDR3 nucleotides read TGCAGCGTTGAACTGGGACTACCGGTTCAAGAGACCCAGTACTTC. This encodes CSVELGLPVQETQYF. Combining the CDR3 with reference TRBV29-1 and TRBJ2-5 gives the whole variable domain SAVISQKPSRDICQRGTSLTIQCQVDSQVTMMFWYRQQPGQSLTLIATANQGSEATYESGFVIDKFPISRPNLTFSTLTVSNMSPEDSSIYLCSVELGLPVQETQYFGPGTRLLVL.

This clone was seen a few times. The V and J genes are TRBV11-2 and TRBJ2-3, with 7 bases lining up with TRBD1. Germline V lookup: CDR1 SGHAT, CDR2 FQNNGV. With 3 bases clipped from V and 6 bases from J, the junction kept 9 bases outside the gene matches. The CDR3 is made up of 15 amino acids. The CDR3 DNA reads TGTGCCAGCAGCTTTCGGAACAGGGGCAGGGATACGCAGTATTTT. This codes for CASSFRNRGRDTQYF.

CDR3 sequence: CASSLDTSLPGLASDTQYF. CDR3 DNA sequence: TGCGCCAGCAGCTTGGATACCAGTTTACCGGGACTAGCGTCAGATACGCAGTATTTT. The V call is TRBV5-1, the J call TRBJ2-3, with TRBD2 matching over 10 bases. Unmatched junction bases numbered 14, after V lost 0 bases and J lost 4 bases. Germline V gives CDR1 SGHRS, CDR2 YFSETQ. There are 19 residues in the CDR3.

In this sample, this clone is large. The chain links TRBV6-9 to TRBJ2-7; D is unclear. The germline gives CDR1 MNHGY, CDR2 SVAAGI. This CDR3 has 10 amino acids. V was shortened by 9 bases and J by 3 bases, with 6 bases between the two germline ends. In DNA form, the CDR3 reads TGTGCCAGTCGCATCTACGAGCAGTACTTC. Protein product: CASRIYEQYF.

CDR3 loop: CASSRGSSYNEQFF. CDR3 coding DNA: TGTGCCAGCAGCCGCGGGAGCTCCTACAATGAGCAGTTCTTC. V is TRBV13 and J is TRBJ2-1; 7 bases are a match to TRBD2. The V segment lost 5 bases and the J segment 0 bases; nucleotides outside the gene matches: 1. The CDR3 extends over 14 amino acids. CDR1 is PRHDT and CDR2 is FYEKMQ in the germline V gene (reference sequence).

V and J are TRBV27 and TRBJ1-1, with 7 positions matching TRBD1. Unmatched junction bases numbered 5, after V lost 3 bases and J lost 7 bases. The CDR3 totals 13 residues. CDR1 MNHEY and CDR2 SMNVEV come from the germline V gene (reference sequence). The CDR3 region has the DNA TGTGCCAGCAGTTTGGGACAGCACTATGAAGCTTTCTTT. Amino acid sequence: CASSLGQHYEAFF.

This clone was seen more than once but under ten times. V is TRBV25-1 and J is TRBJ2-5; D tentatively reads TRBD1 or TRBD2 (6 bases each). Germline V gene sequence: CDR1 MGHDK, CDR2 SYGVNS. The CDR3 runs 16 residues. Trimming removed 2 bases at V and 4 bases at J, with 17 bases between. The DNA of the CDR3 is TGTGCCAGCAGTGAACTGGGCTGGGGGCGGGGAGAGACCCAGTACTTC. Translation: CASSELGWGRGETQYF.

The V gene is TRBV30, the J gene TRBJ1-5, with 8 nucleotides matching TRBD1. From germline, CDR1 is GTSNPN and CDR2 SVGIG (reference sequence). The trim removed 2 bases at V and 0 bases at J, leaving 6 bases unmatched. CDR3 length equals 16 residues. In DNA form, the CDR3 reads TGTGCCTGGAGTAGAGGGACAGGCAATAGCAATCAGCCCCAGCATTTT. Its protein product is CAWSRGTGNSNQPQHF.

The chain joins TRBV6-1 to TRBJ1-1; D gene ambiguous. V was trimmed by 6 bases and J by 6 bases, leaving 14 bases between them. Germline CDR1 and CDR2: MNHNS and SASEGT. This CDR3 comprises 13 residues. CDR3 sequence reads: CASSLIWRAEAFF. CDR3 nucleotides: TGTGCCAGCAGCCTTATCTGGAGGGCTGAAGCTTTCTTT.

The chain combines TRBV7-2 with TRBJ1-2, with TRBD1 as a possible D gene (5 bases). Germline CDR1 reads SGHTA; CDR2 reads FQGNSA. The CDR3 has 13 residues. Deletions cut 1 base from V and 4 bases from J, with 7 bases between. This CDR3 reads CASSLGGSYGYTF. The CDR3 nucleotides are TGTGCCAGCAGCTTAGGGGGGAGCTATGGCTACACCTTC.

The V and J genes are TRBV2 and TRBJ2-1; 10 bases agree with TRBD2. Trimming took 6 bases from V and 3 from J; bases not matched to a gene: 5. The germline CDR1 and CDR2 sequences are SNHLY and FYNNEI. CDR3 length equals 15 residues. The CDR3 DNA sequence: TGTGCCAGCAGGGAGACTAGCGGGCTCTACAATGAGCAGTTCTTC. It encodes CASRETSGLYNEQFF.

The chain joins TRBV10-3 to TRBJ1-5, with unresolved D. This CDR3 comprises 14 residues. Deletions cut 4 bases from V and 0 bases from J, with 7 bases between. Germline assignment: CDR1 ENHRY and CDR2 SYGVKD. In DNA, the CDR3 is TGTGCCATCAGTGTGGAAAATAGCAATCAGCCCCAGCATTTT. Its translation is CAISVENSNQPQHF.

Sample share makes this clone medium-sized. V and J are TRBV7-8 and TRBJ2-7, with 7 bases identical to TRBD2. The CDR3 is 14 residues long. V lost 3 bases, J lost 2 bases, and 4 bases stayed unmatched. The V gene's germline CDR1 is SGHVS and CDR2 FQNEAQ. CDR3 sequence (DNA): TGTGCCAGCAGCTTCGGGGGAGGGGCCTACGAGCAGTACTTC. Translation: CASSFGGGAYEQYF.

The chain employs TRBV6-1 and TRBJ2-2; D not resolved. V gave up 2 bases and J gave up 5 bases, with 15 bases separating them. The CDR3 extends over 16 amino acids. Germline V gene data show CDR1 as MNHNS and CDR2 as SASEGT. The CDR3 sequence is CASSERPTLSTGELFF. The CDR3 bases are TGTGCCAGCAGTGAAAGGCCTACGCTCTCAACCGGGGAGCTGTTTTTT.

This clone was seen a single time. The gene calls are TRBV19 and TRBJ1-1; no clear D. This CDR3 spans 11 amino acids. Germline assignment: CDR1 LNHDA and CDR2 SQIVND (reference sequence). Deletions cut 4 bases from V and 8 bases from J, with 8 bases between. CDR3 residues: CASSTGREAFF. The CDR3 nucleotides read TGTGCCAGTAGTACGGGCAGGGAAGCTTTCTTT. Using reference TRBV19 and TRBJ1-1 for the parts outside the CDR3, the full variable domain is DGGITQSPKYLFRKEGQNVTLSCEQNLNHDAMYWYRQDPGQGLRLIYYSQIVNDFQKGDIAEGYSVSREKKESFPLTVTSAQKNPTAFYLCASSTGREAFFGQGTRLTVV.

This clone was recorded only once. The chain couples TRBV5-8 to TRBJ2-7, with 9 bases lining up with TRBD1. Germline V gene lookup returns CDR1 SGHTS and CDR2 YDEGEE. This CDR3 comprises 15 residues. Trimming took 4 bases from V and 3 from J; bases not matched to a gene: 8. CDR3 loop: CASSQGQGIIYEQYF. CDR3 coding DNA: TGTGCCAGCAGCCAAGGACAGGGGATTATCTACGAGCAGTACTTC.

The rearrangement joins TRBV27 to TRBJ2-1, with unresolved D. Deletions cut 5 bases from V and 3 bases from J, with 11 bases between. The V gene's germline CDR1 is MNHEY and CDR2 SMNVEV (reference sequence). The CDR3 is made up of 14 amino acids. Here the CDR3 reads CASSLVQSYNEQFF. The CDR3 region has the DNA TGTGCCAGCAGTCTCGTCCAGAGCTACAATGAGCAGTTCTTC.

V gene TRBV6-6 combines with J gene TRBJ2-1; D remains ambiguous. V was trimmed by 0 bases and J by 12 bases, leaving 6 bases between them. CDR3 size: 11 residues. The V gene's germline CDR1 is MNHNY and CDR2 SVGAGI (reference sequence). This chain's CDR3 is CASSYSERQFF. In nucleotides, the CDR3 is TGTGCCAGCAGTTACTCCGAGCGGCAGTTCTTC.

The chain recombines TRBV4-1 with TRBJ1-1; no definite D call. Germline V lookup: CDR1 MGHRA, CDR2 YSYEKL. V was pared by 1 base and J by 4 bases, with 10 bases between. This CDR3 is built from 14 residues. The CDR3 here is CASSQGRRATEAFF. For the CDR3, the DNA is TGCGCCAGCAGCCAAGGGAGAAGGGCCACTGAAGCTTTCTTT.

This clone has only one observation. CDR3 in amino acids: CATSRDKGYSGNTIYF. CDR3 in DNA: TGTGCCACCAGCAGAGATAAAGGCTACTCTGGAAACACCATATATTTT. The J gene is TRBJ1-3, the V gene TRBV15, with D unclear. This CDR3 is 16 amino acids long. Per the germline V gene, CDR1 is LNHNV and CDR2 is YYDKDF (reference sequence). Trimming shortened V by 0 bases and J by 0 bases, and 9 bases separated the two germline ends.

The chain is built from TRBV6-5 and TRBJ2-7; no reliable D call. CDR1 and CDR2 from the germline V gene are MNHEY and SVGAGI. The CDR3 consists of 16 residues. V gave up 0 bases and J gave up 0 bases, with 12 bases separating them. CDR3 in amino acids: CASSYSGELSSYEQYF. CDR3 nucleotide sequence: TGTGCCAGCAGTTACTCTGGGGAATTAAGCTCCTACGAGCAGTACTTC.

This rearrangement joins TRBV11-1 to TRBJ1-5, with TRBD1 matching over 7 bases. The CDR3 extends over 13 amino acids. Germline V CDR1 and CDR2: SGHAT, FQDESV (reference sequence). V lost 5 bases and J lost 7; bases outside the gene matches: 5. CDR3 loop: CASSKGGSQPQHF. For the CDR3, the DNA is TGTGCCAGCAGCAAAGGGGGCTCGCAGCCCCAGCATTTT.

The CDR3 here is CASSLDPTGSYEQYF. DNA for the CDR3: TGCGCCAGCAGCTTGGATCCCACGGGTTCCTACGAGCAGTACTTC. V gene TRBV5-1 combines with J gene TRBJ2-7, with no clear D. V was cut by 0 bases and J by 1 base, with 11 bases left in between. The CDR3 is made up of 15 amino acids. Germline V CDR1 and CDR2: SGHRS, YFSETQ.